The 12 T cell receptor beta chains given below trace back to one sample, sequenced in a study of a mutant IDH1 vaccine in newly diagnosed glioma. Measured with immunoSEQ multiplex PCR; TCRdb has only the in-frame clones, and not every one. The sample includes just under 95,000 clones, 80% to 90% of them seen just once. The time point: baseline, week 1 (first vaccination visit). The treatment is: pre-vaccination baseline after standard-of-care therapy. This sample comprised PBMCs, obtained from a glioma patient treated with radiotherapy, temozolomide or both. The receptor set was obtained from a woman between 50 and 59 years old with glioma.

The chain has TRBV18 and TRBJ2-3, with D perhaps matching TRBD2 (6 bases). The V gene's germline CDR1 is KGHSH and CDR2 LQKENI. This CDR3 comprises 16 residues. Trimming removed 6 bases from V and 6 bases from J, with 22 bases in between. The CDR3 DNA reads as TGTGCCAGCTCTACAAGCGGGCCGACCTCCTCGGATACGCAGTATTTT. This sequence encodes CASSTSGPTSSDTQYF. Full variable domain (rest looked up from reference TRBV18 and TRBJ2-3): NAGVMQNPRHLVRRRGQEARLRCSPMKGHSHVYWYRQLPEEGLKFMVYLQKENIIDESGMPKERFSAEFPKEGPSILRIQQVVRGDSAAYFCASSTSGPTSSDTQYFGPGTRLTVL.

The V and J genes are TRBV7-2 and TRBJ1-2; D is possibly TRBD1 (5 bases). V lost 1 base and J 3 bases, leaving 12 bases between the germline ends. This CDR3 spans 15 amino acids. The germline V gene encodes CDR1 SGHTA and CDR2 FQGNSA. The CDR3: CASSLGGRLDYGYTF. CDR3 nucleotide sequence: TGTGCCAGCAGCTTAGGGGGACGATTGGACTATGGCTACACCTTC.

The chain is built from TRBV9 and TRBJ1-4; tentatively, D is TRBD1 (6 bases). CDR1 and CDR2 from the germline V gene are SGDLS and YYNGEE. CDR3 length: 14 residues. V was clipped by 5 bases and J by 6 bases, with 14 bases between them. CDR3 protein: CASSPGHGYEKLFF. The CDR3 DNA sequence: TGTGCCAGCAGTCCGGGACACGGATATGAAAAACTGTTTTTT.

This clone was observed a single time. The genes are TRBV7-8 and TRBJ2-7; 12 bases match TRBD2. This CDR3 region has 16 residues. Germline V gene sequence: CDR1 SGHVS, CDR2 FQNEAQ. The trim removed 4 bases at V and 0 bases at J, leaving 4 bases unmatched. The CDR3 is CASSYGLAGTSYEQYF. The CDR3 nucleotides read TGTGCCAGCAGCTATGGACTAGCGGGGACCTCCTACGAGCAGTACTTC.

V is TRBV9 and J is TRBJ1-1; the D gene is possibly TRBD1 (5 bases). Germline lookup yields CDR1 SGDLS and CDR2 YYNGEE. The CDR3 extends over 15 amino acids. Trimming took off 3 bases at V and 3 bases at J, with 15 bases between the two ends. CDR3 sequence: CASSGDGGKDTEAFF. In DNA form, the CDR3 reads TGTGCCAGCAGCGGGGACGGTGGGAAGGACACTGAAGCTTTCTTT.

CDR3 DNA sequence: TGTGCCAGCAATCAGGGGCTCGGAAACACCATATATTTT. Its translation is CASNQGLGNTIYF. The rearrangement joins TRBV6-5 to TRBJ1-3, with D possibly TRBD1 on 6 matching bases. The germline gives CDR1 MNHEY, CDR2 SVGAGI. Between the trimmed V and J ends, which lost 7 bases and 4 bases, there was a span of 11 bases. The CDR3 runs to 13 residues.

The V gene is TRBV6-5, the J gene TRBJ2-4, with 7 bases fitting TRBD2. After removal of 0 bases from V and 9 bases from J, the junction contained 5 bases not matched to a gene. This CDR3 region has 14 residues. The germline V gene encodes CDR1 MNHEY and CDR2 SVGAGI. CDR3 residues: CASSYSPGEGIQYF. CDR3 bases: TGTGCCAGCAGTTACTCTCCCGGGGAGGGCATTCAGTACTTC.

CDR3 sequence reads: CASSFTGGGELFF. The CDR3 DNA reads TGTGCCAGCAGCTTCACGGGTGGCGGGGAGCTGTTTTTT. The chain has TRBV7-3 and TRBJ2-2, with unresolved D. V was cut by 3 bases and J by 7 bases, with 9 bases left in between. CDR3 length: 13 residues. Germline lookup yields CDR1 SGHTA and CDR2 FQGTGA.

The chain combines TRBV4-1 with TRBJ1-1; perhaps TRBD1 as D (6 bases). The germline gives CDR1 MGHRA, CDR2 YSYEKL. Trimming removed 4 bases from V and 2 bases from J, with 17 bases in between. The CDR3 runs to 16 residues. The CDR3 sequence: CASSREGGARNTEAFF. Written as DNA, the CDR3 is TGCGCCAGCAGCCGCGAAGGGGGGGCAAGAAACACTGAAGCTTTCTTT.

The chain carries TRBV4-3 and TRBJ2-4; no reliable D call. The CDR3 has 13 amino acids. Trimming stripped 0 bases from V and 6 bases from J, with 6 bases between. The germline V gene encodes CDR1 LGHNA and CDR2 YSLEER. CDR3 sequence: CASSQDRGNIQYF. Written as DNA, the CDR3 is TGCGCCAGCAGCCAAGATCGAGGAAACATTCAGTACTTC.

This chain uses TRBV9 with TRBJ1-3; the D gene is possibly TRBD1 (6 bases). Germline V gene sequence: CDR1 SGDLS, CDR2 YYNGEE. The CDR3 is 13 residues long. Trimming cost V 4 bases and J 4 bases, with 9 bases left between them. CDR3: CASSTGWGNTIYF. For the CDR3, the DNA is TGTGCCAGCAGCACAGGGTGGGGAAACACCATATATTTT. Looking up the rest from reference TRBV9 and TRBJ1-3 gives the full variable domain: DSGVTQTPKHLITATGQRVTLRCSPRSGDLSVYWYQQSLDQGLQFLIQYYNGEERAKGNILERFSAQQFPDLHSELNLSSLELGDSALYFCASSTGWGNTIYFGEGSWLTVV.

The V gene is TRBV7-2, the J gene TRBJ2-5; a possible D gene is TRBD1 (6 bases). This CDR3 is 13 amino acids long. Trimming pared 5 bases from V and 1 base from J, leaving 8 bases between. CDR1 is SGHTA, CDR2 FQGNSA, per germline. CDR3: CASSNRAQETQYF. CDR3 nucleotides: TGTGCCAGCAGCAACAGGGCCCAAGAGACCCAGTACTTC. Based on the CDR3 plus reference TRBV7-2 and TRBJ2-5, the full variable domain is GAGVSQSPSNKVTEKGKDVELRCDPISGHTALYWYRQSLGQGLEFLIYFQGNSAPDKSGLPSDRFSAERTGGSVSTLTIQRTQQEDSAVYLCASSNRAQETQYFGPGTRLLVL.